The 28 T cell receptor beta chains reported below all come from one sample, sequenced in a study of T cell responses to AZD1222 COVID-19 vaccine (dated by TCRdb to 2020 to 2022). Explained via the paper, the time point label denotes: about 28 days (+/-7) after the second vaccine dose. The library came from the immunoSEQ multiplex PCR assay. Held by TCRdb, this immuneACCESS table contains in-frame sequences only and omits some clones. Under half of the omission traces to an unresolved V gene where checked; the cause of the rest is unknown. The sample yields approximately 75,000 clones; 80% to 90% were counted once. The ten biggest clones cover roughly 18% of the sample. Source: peripheral blood, taken 28 days after the second AZD1222 dose. Every receptor here comes from an adult who received the AZD1222 COVID-19 vaccine.

The chain joins TRBV7-9 to TRBJ1-1; D is perhaps TRBD1 (6 bases). Germline CDR1 SEHNR, CDR2 FQNEAQ (reference sequence). Trimming took off 5 bases at V and 11 bases at J, with 18 bases between the two ends. The CDR3 covers 13 residues. The CDR3 here is CASSPTGGGGAFF. CDR3 nucleotide sequence: TGTGCCAGCAGCCCTACCGGGGGCGGAGGTGCTTTCTTT.

V is TRBV10-3 and J is TRBJ1-1; possibly TRBD1 for D (6 bases). Germline values: CDR1 ENHRY, CDR2 SYGVKD. The V and J ends lost 2 bases and 8 bases respectively, with 12 bases between them. CDR3 length equals 13 residues. CDR3 region: CAISETGGLEAFF. The CDR3 region has the DNA TGTGCCATCAGTGAGACGGGGGGGCTAGAAGCTTTCTTT.

The rearrangement uses TRBV3-1 (or the pseudogene TRBV3-2) and TRBJ1-3, with TRBD1 identical over 7 bases. V dropped 0 bases and J dropped 8; count of bases not matched to a gene: 4. The CDR3 has 14 residues. Germline assignment: CDR1 LGHDT and CDR2 YNNKEL (reference sequence). CDR3 region: CASSQERGLDTIYF. CDR3 in DNA: TGTGCCAGCAGCCAAGAGAGGGGGCTAGACACCATATATTTT.

The CDR3 coding sequence is TGTGCCAGTAGTATAGATCCCACAGGGCGGGCAGCTTTCTTT. This encodes CASSIDPTGRAAFF. This sequence joins TRBV19 and TRBJ1-1; TRBD1 might be the D (6 bases). The length of the CDR3 is 14 residues. Trimming removed 0 bases from V and 10 bases from J, with 15 bases in between. The germline V gene has CDR1 LNHDA and CDR2 SQIVND (reference sequence).

V usage is TRBV5-1 and J usage is TRBJ1-5, with 9 bases aligning to TRBD1. The CDR3 runs 16 residues. Germline assignment: CDR1 SGHRS and CDR2 YFSETQ. J lost 0 bases, V lost 0 bases, and 1 base had no gene match. CDR3 coding DNA: TGCGCCAGCAGCTTGGGGGACAGGGCTAGCAATCAGCCCCAGCATTTT. Protein sequence: CASSLGDRASNQPQHF.

The V gene is TRBV7-9, the J gene TRBJ1-1; D gene unclear. From germline, CDR1 is SEHNR and CDR2 FQNEAQ (reference sequence). The CDR3 is 13 residues long. V lost 3 bases to trimming and J lost 4 bases, with 9 bases between them. DNA for the CDR3: TGTGCCAGCAGCTTGAAGTACGGCACTGAAGCTTTCTTT. It specifies CASSLKYGTEAFF.

The chain couples TRBV11-1 to TRBJ1-4; D is unresolved. The CDR3 covers 15 residues. Trimming cost V 6 bases and J 0 bases, with 11 bases left between them. CDR1 SGHAT and CDR2 FQDESV come from the germline V gene (reference sequence). The CDR3: CASRRAQATNEKLFF. The DNA of the CDR3 is TGTGCCAGCAGACGAGCACAAGCAACTAATGAAAAACTGTTTTTT.

This sequence joins TRBV15 and TRBJ2-7, with TRBD1 matching 7 bases. V lost 0 bases to trimming and J lost 7 bases; unmatched junction nucleotides: 0. This CDR3 has 12 residues. Germline V gene lookup returns CDR1 LNHNV and CDR2 YYDKDF (reference sequence). This CDR3 reads CATSRDRGEQYF. CDR3 DNA sequence: TGTGCCACCAGCAGAGACAGGGGGGAGCAGTACTTC.

The chain employs TRBV2 and TRBJ2-2; D not resolved. The CDR3 contains 12 residues. Trimming removed 7 bases from V and 4 bases from J, with 7 bases in between. From germline, CDR1 is SNHLY and CDR2 FYNNEI. CDR3 protein: CASIRSTGELFF. As DNA, the CDR3 is TGTGCCAGCATTCGGAGCACCGGGGAGCTGTTTTTT.

The chain uses TRBV9 and TRBJ2-3; 11 bases agree with TRBD2. The CDR3 is made up of 16 amino acids. CDR1 and CDR2 (germline): SGDLS, YYNGEE. With V trimmed by 2 bases and J by 1 base, 3 bases remained unmatched. The CDR3 DNA follows: TGTGCCAGCAGCGTCGAACTAGCGGGGGGCACAGATACGCAGTATTTT. Translation gives CASSVELAGGTDTQYF. Full variable domain (outside the CDR3, taken from reference TRBV9 and TRBJ2-3): DSGVTQTPKHLITATGQRVTLRCSPRSGDLSVYWYQQSLDQGLQFLIQYYNGEERAKGNILERFSAQQFPDLHSELNLSSLELGDSALYFCASSVELAGGTDTQYFGPGTRLTVL.

The chain employs TRBV3-1 (or the pseudogene TRBV3-2) and TRBJ1-1; TRBD1 is a possible D gene (5 bases). In germline, CDR1 is LGHDT, CDR2 YNNKEL (reference sequence). The CDR3 is 15 residues long. V was clipped by 4 bases and J by 0 bases, with 12 bases between them. The CDR3 DNA reads TGTGCCAGCAGCCCCCGGCAGGGAATGAACACTGAAGCTTTCTTT. Translating it yields CASSPRQGMNTEAFF.

The V call is TRBV2, the J call TRBJ2-2; 8 positions match TRBD2. V dropped 6 bases and J dropped 1; count of bases not matched to a gene: 1. Germline CDR1 is SNHLY and CDR2 is FYNNEI. The CDR3 is 14 amino acids. The CDR3 sequence is CASRLAGNTGELFF. For the CDR3, the DNA is TGTGCCAGCAGGCTAGCGGGGAACACCGGGGAGCTGTTTTTT.

The chain employs TRBV21-1 and TRBJ2-1; the table's D gene call, TRBD2, was not cross checked with the DNA. TRBV21-1 is a pseudogene segment. The CDR3 runs 14 residues. The DNA for the CDR3 is TGTGCCAGCAGCCTCGGAGAAGGAGGCAATGAGCAGTTCTTC. It codes for CASSLGEGGNEQFF.

This clone has a single count. The J gene is TRBJ1-6, the V gene TRBV19; D gene uncertain. The length of the CDR3 is 11 residues. Trimming removed 7 bases from V and 6 bases from J, with 4 bases in between. Germline V CDR1 and CDR2: LNHDA, SQIVND (reference sequence). The CDR3 DNA reads TGTGCCAGTAAGGGTAATTCACCCCTCCACTTT. This translates into CASKGNSPLHF.

This chain links TRBV15 with TRBJ2-7, with no clear D. The CDR3 extends over 12 amino acids. CDR1 and CDR2 from the germline V gene are LNHNV and YYDKDF (reference sequence). Deletions cut 3 bases from V and 7 bases from J, with 10 bases between. The CDR3 here is CATSRSGIEQYF. The CDR3 DNA sequence: TGTGCCACCAGCAGGAGTGGAATTGAGCAGTACTTC.

This chain links TRBV5-6 with TRBJ2-6, with TRBD1 matching 8 bases. The CDR3 loop spans 18 amino acids. Germline values: CDR1 SGHDT, CDR2 YYEEEE. V dropped 2 bases and J dropped 0; count of bases not matched to a gene: 7. For the CDR3, the DNA is TGTGCCAGCAGCTTAGGCAGGGGGCACCGCTCTGGGGCCAACGTCCTGACTTTC. Its protein is CASSLGRGHRSGANVLTF.

The rearrangement joins TRBV5-5 to TRBJ1-1; TRBD1 agrees at 7 bases. CDR3 length: 13 amino acids. The V and J ends lost 2 bases and 6 bases, in that order; junction bases with no gene match: 4. CDR1 SGHKS and CDR2 YYEKEE come from the germline V gene (reference sequence). This CDR3 reads CASSLSGTAEAFF. Here the CDR3 DNA reads TGTGCCAGCAGCTTATCCGGGACAGCTGAAGCTTTCTTT.

The chain has TRBV28 and TRBJ2-3; D perhaps matches TRBD2 (7 bases). CDR1 MDHEN and CDR2 SYDVKM come from the germline V gene. CDR3 length equals 14 residues. V lost 8 bases, J lost 8 bases, and 20 bases lay in between. CDR3 in amino acids: CASYPGGSGATQYF. For the CDR3, the DNA is TGTGCCAGCTACCCCGGGGGGTCGGGGGCTACGCAGTATTTT.

The rearrangement joins TRBV25-1 to TRBJ2-3, with D unclear. The CDR3 contains 15 residues. Deletions cut 1 base from V and 14 bases from J, with 22 bases between. The V gene's germline CDR1 is MGHDK and CDR2 SYGVNS. The CDR3 DNA follows: TGTGCCAGCAGTGAATCGGGTGGGCTCCCTAAGGTCCTGTATTTT. Translating it yields CASSESGGLPKVLYF.

The chain couples TRBV30 to TRBJ2-4; 8 positions agree with TRBD1. The trim removed 2 bases at V and 6 bases at J, leaving 6 bases unmatched. This CDR3 contains 14 residues. The V gene's germline CDR1 is GTSNPN and CDR2 SVGIG (reference sequence). The CDR3, as DNA: TGTGCCTGGAGTCTGGACAGGGATAGAAACATTCAGTACTTC. Residues: CAWSLDRDRNIQYF.

This sequence joins TRBV18 and TRBJ2-2; D is unresolved. The CDR3 consists of 17 residues. The V end lost 0 bases, the J end lost 1 base, and 12 bases lay between the germline ends. In germline, CDR1 is KGHSH, CDR2 LQKENI. The CDR3 DNA is TGTGCCAGCTCACCACCAACGTCAGCCTTGAACACCGGGGAGCTGTTTTTT. It specifies CASSPPTSALNTGELFF.

V is TRBV2 and J is TRBJ1-6, with 7 bases identical to TRBD1. CDR1 and CDR2 (germline): SNHLY, FYNNEI. The CDR3 covers 12 residues. V lost 7 bases and J lost 9; bases outside the gene matches: 3. The CDR3 protein is CASTRQGSPLHF. As DNA, the CDR3 is TGTGCCAGCACCCGACAGGGTTCACCCCTCCACTTT.

The chain couples TRBV20-1 to TRBJ2-1, with D possibly being TRBD1 or TRBD2 (6 bases each). The CDR3 extends over 15 amino acids. V lost 3 bases and J 6 bases, leaving 18 bases between the germline ends. Germline values: CDR1 DFQATT, CDR2 SNEGSKA (reference sequence). DNA of the CDR3: TGCAGTGCTAGTTTCCCGGGGGCGGTACGCAATGAGCAGTTCTTC. Translated, it gives CSASFPGAVRNEQFF.

The CDR3 spells CASSEAGYGYTF. The CDR3 region has the DNA TGTGCCAGCAGTGAAGCGGGCTATGGCTACACCTTC. The chain has TRBV6-1 and TRBJ1-2, with D uncertain. CDR3 size: 12 residues. V was clipped by 0 bases and J by 4 bases, with 3 bases between them. The germline V gene encodes CDR1 MNHNS and CDR2 SASEGT.

The chain is built from TRBV6-5 and TRBJ1-2, with D maybe TRBD1 (5 bases). This CDR3 has 13 amino acids. CDR1 is MNHEY and CDR2 is SVGAGI in the germline V gene. Trimming took 6 bases from V and 1 from J, leaving 9 bases between them. For the CDR3, the DNA is TGTGCCAGCAGGCGGGACCTTAACTATGGCTACACCTTC. It codes for CASRRDLNYGYTF.

This chain uses TRBV7-9 with TRBJ2-5; 12 bases are a match to TRBD2. After removal of 5 bases from V and 4 bases from J, the junction contained 5 bases not matched to a gene. Germline V gene data show CDR1 as SEHNR and CDR2 as FQNEAQ (reference sequence). This CDR3 has 15 amino acids. CDR3 sequence: CASSTSSGGVETQYF. CDR3 DNA: TGTGCCAGCAGCACCTCTAGCGGGGGGGTAGAGACCCAGTACTTC.

This chain connects TRBV19 to TRBJ1-2; D is ambiguous. In germline, CDR1 is LNHDA, CDR2 SQIVND (reference sequence). This CDR3 spans 12 amino acids. Trimming took off 6 bases at V and 5 bases at J, with 10 bases between the two ends. The CDR3 region is CASREGPYGYTF. CDR3 DNA: TGTGCCAGTAGAGAGGGCCCGTATGGCTACACCTTC.

This clone was seen just once. V usage is TRBV15 and J usage is TRBJ1-6; D uncertain. Germline CDR1 is LNHNV and CDR2 is YYDKDF (reference sequence). V was trimmed by 3 bases and J by 7 bases, leaving 10 bases between them. This CDR3 spans 14 amino acids. In nucleotides, the CDR3 is TGTGCCACCAGCAGTCGGCTAGAGAATTCACCCCTCCACTTT. Encoded protein: CATSSRLENSPLHF.